What follows are 28 T cell receptor beta chains derived from one specimen sequenced in a study of cytomegalovirus exposure and HLA in healthy donors. PCR primers comprised 60 Vbeta and 13 Jbeta primers. Repertoires were generated with immunoSEQ multiplex PCR, while TCRdb's copy carries only in-frame clones and drops some. Here the sample spans 150,000 to 200,000 clones, 87% being singletons. Specimen: PBMCs. The receptor set was obtained from a girl less than two years old in good health and CMV-seronegative.

The rearrangement joins TRBV6-6 to TRBJ2-1; D remains unclear. CDR1 is MNHNY and CDR2 is SVGAGI in the germline V gene (reference sequence). This CDR3 region has 15 residues. Between the trimmed V and J ends, which lost 8 bases and 4 bases, there was a span of 18 bases. CDR3 loop: CASAASDNFYNEQFF. DNA of the CDR3: TGTGCCAGCGCTGCATCTGATAACTTTTACAATGAGCAGTTCTTC.

The CDR3 DNA sequence: TGTGCCAGCAGCCAAGGCTTGAACTCCGGGACAGGGGCCTCTAACTATGGCTACACCTTC. It is translated as CASSQGLNSGTGASNYGYTF. This sequence joins TRBV4-2 and TRBJ1-2; 10 positions match TRBD1. This CDR3 region has 20 residues. J was trimmed by 0 bases and V by 1 base; bases with no gene match: 14. Germline loops: CDR1 LGHNA, CDR2 YNFKEQ.

This clone has a single count. V gene TRBV10-3 combines with J gene TRBJ2-7, with 8 bases aligning to TRBD1. The CDR3 is 15 residues long. V lost 7 bases and J lost 3; bases outside the gene matches: 11. The germline gives CDR1 ENHRY, CDR2 SYGVKD. CDR3 in amino acids: CAINGETGESYEQYF. CDR3 bases: TGTGCCATCAATGGGGAGACAGGGGAAAGCTACGAGCAGTACTTC.

The V and J genes are TRBV27 and TRBJ2-3, with 13 bases fitting TRBD2. The CDR3 is 16 residues long. Germline V gene lookup returns CDR1 MNHEY and CDR2 SMNVEV (reference sequence). J lost 2 bases, V lost 6 bases, and 5 bases had no gene match. CDR3 loop: CASSTLAGGDTDTQYF. The CDR3 bases are TGTGCCAGCAGCACACTAGCGGGAGGGGACACAGATACGCAGTATTTT.

This rearrangement joins TRBV29-1 to TRBJ2-1, with 8 bases aligning to TRBD1. CDR1 and CDR2 from the germline V gene are SQVTM and ANQGSEA. The CDR3 has 13 residues. V lost 3 bases, J lost 10 bases, and 8 bases stayed unmatched. CDR3: CSVESQGVVEQFF. The CDR3 coding sequence is TGCAGCGTTGAGTCACAGGGGGTCGTGGAGCAGTTCTTC.

The chain carries TRBV15 and TRBJ1-3; D perhaps matches TRBD1 (6 bases). The CDR3 has 18 residues. V lost 1 base and J lost 1, with 17 bases in between. CDR1 is LNHNV, CDR2 YYDKDF, per germline (reference sequence). Here the CDR3 DNA reads TGTGCCACCAGCAGAGTCGCAGGGACACCGGGATCTGGAAACACCATATATTTT. This encodes CATSRVAGTPGSGNTIYF.

The chain links TRBV7-9 to TRBJ1-3, with D possibly TRBD1 on 5 matching bases. Germline V gene data show CDR1 as SEHNR and CDR2 as FQNEAQ (reference sequence). CDR3 length: 15 residues. V lost 0 bases to trimming and J lost 0 bases, with 6 bases between them. CDR3: CASSLADSSGNTIYF. DNA of the CDR3: TGTGCCAGCAGCTTAGCTGACAGCTCTGGAAACACCATATATTTT. Together with reference TRBV7-9 and TRBJ1-3, the CDR3 gives the full variable domain: DTGVSQNPRHKITKRGQNVTFRCDPISEHNRLYWYRQTLGQGPEFLTYFQNEAQLEKSRLLSDRFSAERPKGSFSTLEIQRTEQGDSAMYLCASSLADSSGNTIYFGEGSWLTVV.

The chain employs TRBV4-2 and TRBJ2-2, with 9 positions matching TRBD2. After removal of 5 bases from V and 1 base from J, the junction contained 8 bases not matched to a gene. CDR3 length: 17 residues. The germline V gene encodes CDR1 LGHNA and CDR2 YNFKEQ. CDR3 coding DNA: TGTGCCAGCAGCAACGCTTCAGCGGGGGGGAACACCGGGGAGCTGTTTTTT. It is translated as CASSNASAGGNTGELFF.

V is TRBV4-2 and J is TRBJ1-1; the D gene is possibly TRBD1 (6 bases). The CDR3 is 13 amino acids. Looked up from germline, CDR1 is LGHNA and CDR2 is YNFKEQ. Trimming pared 0 bases from V and 11 bases from J, leaving 13 bases between. The CDR3 protein is CASSQENREGAFF. The CDR3 nucleotides read TGTGCCAGCAGCCAAGAAAACAGGGAAGGGGCTTTCTTT.

The table lists this clone with a count of one. CDR3 in DNA: TGTGCCAGCTCACCGGGTCAGGACAAAAACATTCAGTACTTC. Encoded protein: CASSPGQDKNIQYF. V and J are TRBV18 and TRBJ2-4; D remains unclear. V was cut by 3 bases and J by 3 bases, with 9 bases left in between. In germline, CDR1 is KGHSH, CDR2 LQKENI. The CDR3 consists of 14 residues.

This clone has only a few counts. This chain uses TRBV5-3 with TRBJ1-2; possibly TRBD1 for D (5 bases). TRBV5-3 is identified as an open reading frame with a role that is uncertain. With 4 bases removed from V and 6 bases from J, the gap between germline ends came to 16 bases. The CDR3 contains 14 residues. The CDR3 here is CARSLSGPGDGYTF. Here the CDR3 DNA reads TGTGCCAGAAGCCTTTCGGGACCGGGGGATGGCTACACCTTC.

The sample holds a few counts of this clone. The chain carries TRBV6-1 and TRBJ1-4, with D hard to call. This CDR3 has 13 residues. The V and J ends lost 8 bases and 0 bases respectively, with 7 bases between them. Germline CDR1 and CDR2: MNHNS and SASEGT. The CDR3 DNA sequence: TGTGCCAGCCGGAGGGCAACTAATGAAAAACTGTTTTTT. Its translation is CASRRATNEKLFF.

The chain has TRBV11-2 and TRBJ2-5; 7 nucleotides agree with TRBD1. V lost 5 bases and J lost 5; bases outside the gene matches: 5. This CDR3 contains 13 residues. In germline, CDR1 is SGHAT, CDR2 FQNNGV. This CDR3 is CASSRDSSETQYF. CDR3 sequence (DNA): TGTGCCAGCAGCAGGGACAGTAGCGAGACCCAGTACTTC.

The chain is built from TRBV4-3 and TRBJ2-6, with a possible D match to TRBD1 (6 bases). Looked up from germline, CDR1 is LGHNA and CDR2 is YSLEER. V was trimmed by 2 bases and J by 0 bases, leaving 14 bases between them. CDR3 length: 18 amino acids. CDR3 residues: CASSQTQTGVSGANVLTF. DNA of the CDR3: TGCGCCAGCAGCCAAACACAGACAGGTGTCTCTGGGGCCAACGTCCTGACTTTC.

The chain links TRBV7-2 to TRBJ2-1; D not resolved. V lost 1 base to trimming and J lost 12 bases, with 7 bases between them. The CDR3 is 11 amino acids. Germline V CDR1 and CDR2: SGHTA, FQGNSA. CDR3 amino acids: CASSLESSQFF. CDR3 sequence (DNA): TGTGCCAGCAGCTTAGAGAGTTCGCAGTTCTTC.

In this sample, this clone turned up once. This chain links TRBV13 with TRBJ2-3; maybe TRBD2 (5 bases). The CDR3 consists of 14 residues. Germline V gene data show CDR1 as PRHDT and CDR2 as FYEKMQ (reference sequence). The V end was cut by 4 bases, the J end by 2 bases, with 10 bases between. The CDR3 is CASSSRLHTDTQYF. CDR3 bases: TGTGCCAGCAGCTCAAGACTACACACAGATACGCAGTATTTT.

This chain joins TRBV7-6 and TRBJ1-2; 8 bases match TRBD1. V lost 1 base, J lost 3 bases, and 16 bases stayed unmatched. The CDR3 is made up of 19 amino acids. The germline CDR1 and CDR2 sequences are SGHVS and FNYEAQ. CDR3 amino acids: CASSLGPLRGQAWDYGYTF. The CDR3, as DNA: TGTGCCAGCAGCTTAGGTCCCCTGCGGGGACAGGCATGGGACTATGGCTACACCTTC. The full variable domain, rest sourced from reference TRBV7-6 and TRBJ1-2, is GAGVSQSPRYKVTKRGQDVALRCDPISGHVSLYWYRQALGQGPEFLTYFNYEAQQDKSGLPNDRFSAERPEGSISTLTIQRTEQRDSAMYRCASSLGPLRGQAWDYGYTFGSGTRLTVV.

The chain is built from TRBV9 and TRBJ1-2, with D uncertain. Trimming removed 3 bases at V and 8 bases at J, with 11 bases between. There are 12 residues in the CDR3. Per germline, CDR1 SGDLS and CDR2 YYNGEE. CDR3 protein: CASSAVAGGYTF. The DNA for the CDR3 is TGTGCCAGCAGCGCGGTTGCGGGCGGCTACACCTTC.

This clone was counted a single time. The V call is TRBV29-1, the J call TRBJ2-7; TRBD1 matches 8 bases. This CDR3 spans 15 amino acids. Per the germline V gene, CDR1 is SQVTM and CDR2 is ANQGSEA. V was clipped by 7 bases and J by 3 bases; unmatched bases: 14. The CDR3 region is CSALLDRALYYEQYF. The CDR3 DNA reads as TGCAGCGCCTTATTGGACAGGGCCCTATACTACGAGCAGTACTTC.

This clone was seen only once. This chain links TRBV10-2 with TRBJ2-7, with D possibly TRBD1 on 5 matching bases. The CDR3 spans 12 residues. V lost 3 bases to trimming and J lost 2 bases, with 5 bases between them. Germline CDR1 is WSHSY and CDR2 is SAAADI. Written as DNA, the CDR3 is TGCGCCAGCAGTGACAGGGCCTACGAGCAGTACTTC. Its translation: CASSDRAYEQYF.

This clone appeared once. V is TRBV6-1 and J is TRBJ2-1; D uncertain. Germline values: CDR1 MNHNS, CDR2 SASEGT. The V end was cut by 6 bases, the J end by 7 bases, with 13 bases between. This CDR3 contains 13 residues. The CDR3 protein is CASRSSEANEQFF. The CDR3 DNA reads as TGTGCCAGCAGGTCGTCAGAGGCTAATGAGCAGTTCTTC.

The chain joins TRBV25-1 to TRBJ1-2, with TRBD1 identical over 10 bases. The CDR3 has 17 amino acids. V lost 8 bases and J lost 6; bases outside the gene matches: 18. From germline, CDR1 is MGHDK and CDR2 SYGVNS. The CDR3 region is CASRNAAGDRGGNGYTF. The DNA of the CDR3 is TGTGCCAGCCGGAACGCTGCTGGGGACAGGGGTGGAAATGGCTACACCTTC.

DNA for the CDR3: TGTGCCAGCAGCTTTACAGGGGCCCAGTACTTC. Translating it yields CASSFTGAQYF. The rearrangement links TRBV7-2 to TRBJ2-5, with TRBD1 matching 7 bases. Germline CDR1 SGHTA, CDR2 FQGNSA. Germline trimming cut 3 bases from V and 9 bases from J; bases unmatched to any gene: 1. This CDR3 spans 11 amino acids.

The rearrangement links TRBV7-2 to TRBJ1-5; D is unclear. Deletions cut 2 bases from V and 0 bases from J, with 5 bases between. The CDR3 contains 14 residues. Germline CDR1 reads SGHTA; CDR2 reads FQGNSA. CDR3 sequence reads: CASSLPFSNQPQHF. The CDR3 DNA is TGTGCCAGCAGCTTACCGTTTAGCAATCAGCCCCAGCATTTT.

The chain links TRBV7-9 to TRBJ2-7; TRBD1 matches 10 bases. J gave up 3 bases and V 5 bases, and 7 bases lay outside the gene matches. The germline CDR1 and CDR2 sequences are SEHNR and FQNEAQ (reference sequence). The length of the CDR3 is 15 residues. The CDR3 here is CASSRGQGRYYEQYF. In DNA, the CDR3 is TGTGCCAGCAGCAGGGGACAGGGGCGATACTACGAGCAGTACTTC.

The rearrangement joins TRBV2 to TRBJ2-5, with 10 bases identical to TRBD2. The CDR3 extends over 16 amino acids. Looked up from germline, CDR1 is SNHLY and CDR2 is FYNNEI. Trimming took 2 bases from V and 3 from J; bases not matched to a gene: 6. The CDR3 loop reads CASSEWSSGRKETQYF. The CDR3 coding sequence is TGTGCCAGCAGTGAATGGTCTAGCGGGAGAAAAGAGACCCAGTACTTC. Full variable domain (outside the CDR3, taken from reference TRBV2 and TRBJ2-5): EPEVTQTPSHQVTQMGQEVILRCVPISNHLYFYWYRQILGQKVEFLVSFYNNEISEKSEIFDDQFSVERPDGSNFTLKIRSTKLEDSAMYFCASSEWSSGRKETQYFGPGTRLLVL.

The rearrangement links TRBV7-2 to TRBJ2-7; D unresolved. Germline V CDR1 and CDR2: SGHTA, FQGNSA. V was clipped by 2 bases and J by 6 bases, with 8 bases between them. The CDR3 is 12 amino acids. The CDR3 loop is CASSLRNGEQYF. CDR3 DNA: TGTGCCAGCAGCTTACGCAACGGCGAGCAGTACTTC.

The gene calls are TRBV5-4 and TRBJ2-5; D not resolved. The CDR3 consists of 15 residues. The germline V gene encodes CDR1 SGHNT and CDR2 YYREEE (reference sequence). The V end was cut by 3 bases, the J end by 2 bases, with 14 bases between. CDR3 region: CASSSPTELQETQYF. The CDR3 nucleotides are TGTGCCAGCAGCTCACCTACGGAGTTGCAAGAGACCCAGTACTTC.